The T cell receptor (beta chain) described here comes from a study of beta chain features in type 1 diabetes. Study-level findings and limits: Type 1 diabetes patients showed fewer insertions and more deletions at VDJ junctions. Cells that show high TCR expression could be over-represented by cDNA sequencing.

All of the isolated RNA was reverse transcribed, so expressed TCRB transcripts were sequenced. The average read count of naive, central memory and regulatory T cell samples was about 3.3 million. The repertoire was sequenced with immunoSEQ multiplex PCR; TCRdb's copy has only in-frame clones and lacks some. The data contain 300,000 to 450,000 clones, about 18% of them singletons. This CDR3 contains 13 residues. Trimming pared 6 bases from V and 4 bases from J, leaving 15 bases between. Germline loops: CDR1 SQVTM, CDR2 ANQGSEA. Central memory, naive, regulatory and stem cell-like memory CD4+ cells were sorted by CD45RO/CCR7/CD25/CD127/CD95/CD27. A note on this clone: Its antigen is still unknown.

This clonotype was obtained from a young woman in good health. The V gene is TRBV29-1, the J gene TRBJ1-1, with D unclear. The sequencing input was naive CD4+ T cells from blood. The CDR3 nucleotides read TGCAGCGTCTCATCCCGGCGGGGCACTGAAGCTTTCTTT. The encoded protein is CSVSSRRGTEAFF. Complete variable domain (other parts from reference TRBV29-1 and TRBJ1-1): SAVISQKPSRDICQRGTSLTIQCQVDSQVTMMFWYRQQPGQSLTLIATANQGSEATYESGFVIDKFPISRPNLTFSTLTVSNMSPEDSSIYLCSVSSRRGTEAFFGQGTRLTVV.